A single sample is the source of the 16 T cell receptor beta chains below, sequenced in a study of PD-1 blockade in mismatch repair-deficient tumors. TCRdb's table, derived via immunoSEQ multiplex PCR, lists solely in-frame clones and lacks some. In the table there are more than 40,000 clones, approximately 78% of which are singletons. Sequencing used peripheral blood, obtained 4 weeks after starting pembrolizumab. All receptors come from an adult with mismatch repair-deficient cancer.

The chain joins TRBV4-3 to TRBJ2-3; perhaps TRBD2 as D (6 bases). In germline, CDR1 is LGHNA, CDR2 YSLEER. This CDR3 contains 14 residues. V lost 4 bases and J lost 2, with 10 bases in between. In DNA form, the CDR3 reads TGCGCCAGCAGCCGCGGGACGTACACAGATACGCAGTATTTT. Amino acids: CASSRGTYTDTQYF.

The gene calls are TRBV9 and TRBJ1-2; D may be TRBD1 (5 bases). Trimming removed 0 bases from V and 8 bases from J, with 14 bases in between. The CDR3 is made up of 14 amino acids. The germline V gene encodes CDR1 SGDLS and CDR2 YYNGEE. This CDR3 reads CASSVVSEGRGYTF. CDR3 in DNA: TGTGCCAGCAGCGTAGTCAGCGAGGGGCGAGGCTACACCTTC.

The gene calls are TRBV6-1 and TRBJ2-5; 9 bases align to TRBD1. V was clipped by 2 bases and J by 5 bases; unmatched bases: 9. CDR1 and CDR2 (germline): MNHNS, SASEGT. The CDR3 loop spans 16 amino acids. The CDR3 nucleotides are TGTGCCAGCAGTGAAATGGCAACAGGGGGCCTGGAGACCCAGTACTTC. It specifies CASSEMATGGLETQYF.

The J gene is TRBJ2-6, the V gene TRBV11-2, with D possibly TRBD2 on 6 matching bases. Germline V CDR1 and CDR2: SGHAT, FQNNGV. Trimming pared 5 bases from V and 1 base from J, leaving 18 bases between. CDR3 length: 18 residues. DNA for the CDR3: TGTGCCAGCAGCCCAGAAAGGGCTAGCGTTTCTGGGGCCAACGTCCTGACTTTC. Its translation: CASSPERASVSGANVLTF.

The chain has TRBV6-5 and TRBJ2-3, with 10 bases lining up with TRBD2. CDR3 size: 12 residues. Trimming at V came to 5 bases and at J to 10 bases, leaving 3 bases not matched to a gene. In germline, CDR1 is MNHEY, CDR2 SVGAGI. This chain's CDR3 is CASSTSGNPQYF. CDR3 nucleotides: TGTGCCAGCAGTACTAGCGGGAATCCGCAGTATTTT.

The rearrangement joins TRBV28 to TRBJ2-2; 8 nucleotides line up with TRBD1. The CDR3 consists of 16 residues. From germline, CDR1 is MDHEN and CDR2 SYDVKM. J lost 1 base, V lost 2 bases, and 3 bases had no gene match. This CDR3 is CASSLGTGGNTGELFF. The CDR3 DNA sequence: TGTGCCAGCAGTTTAGGGACAGGAGGGAACACCGGGGAGCTGTTTTTT.

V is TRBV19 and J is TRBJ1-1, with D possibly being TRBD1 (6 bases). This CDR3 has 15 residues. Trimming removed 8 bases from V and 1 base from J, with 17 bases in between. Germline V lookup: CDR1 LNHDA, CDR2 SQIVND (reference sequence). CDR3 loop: CASYLGANGNTEAFF. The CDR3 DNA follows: TGTGCCAGTTACCTGGGGGCTAATGGGAACACTGAAGCTTTCTTT.

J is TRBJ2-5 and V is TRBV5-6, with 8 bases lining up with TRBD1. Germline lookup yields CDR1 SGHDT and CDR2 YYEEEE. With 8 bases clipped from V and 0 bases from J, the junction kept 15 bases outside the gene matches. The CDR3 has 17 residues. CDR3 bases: TGTGCCAGTAGCCGCTACGGGACAGGCACGTACCAAGAGACCCAGTACTTC. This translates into CASSRYGTGTYQETQYF.

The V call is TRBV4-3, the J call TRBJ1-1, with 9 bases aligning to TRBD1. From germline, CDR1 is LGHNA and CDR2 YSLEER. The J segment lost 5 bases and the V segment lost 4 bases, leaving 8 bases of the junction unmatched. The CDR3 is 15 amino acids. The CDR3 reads CASSLVTTGGTEAFF. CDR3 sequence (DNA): TGCGCCAGCAGCCTCGTAACGACAGGGGGAACTGAAGCTTTCTTT.

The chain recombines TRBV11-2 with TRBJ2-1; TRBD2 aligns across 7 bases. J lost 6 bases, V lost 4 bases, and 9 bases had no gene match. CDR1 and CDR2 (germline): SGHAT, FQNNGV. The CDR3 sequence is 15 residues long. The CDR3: CASSSAGVARNEQFF. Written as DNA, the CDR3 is TGTGCCAGCAGCTCGGCGGGAGTTGCGCGCAATGAGCAGTTCTTC.

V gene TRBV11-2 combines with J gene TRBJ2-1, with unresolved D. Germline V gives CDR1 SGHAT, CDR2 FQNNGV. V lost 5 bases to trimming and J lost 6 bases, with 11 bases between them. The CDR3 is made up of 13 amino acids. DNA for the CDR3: TGTGCCAGCAGCCCCCTCCCACTCAATGAGCAGTTCTTC. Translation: CASSPLPLNEQFF.

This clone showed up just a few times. The DNA of the CDR3 is TGTGCCAGCAGCCACGGGGGGCAAGAGACCCAGTACTTC. Translation gives CASSHGGQETQYF. The chain recombines TRBV7-2 with TRBJ2-5; TRBD2 agrees at 7 bases. CDR3 size: 13 residues. Germline trimming cut 5 bases from V and 2 bases from J; bases unmatched to any gene: 2. Germline V gives CDR1 SGHTA, CDR2 FQGNSA.

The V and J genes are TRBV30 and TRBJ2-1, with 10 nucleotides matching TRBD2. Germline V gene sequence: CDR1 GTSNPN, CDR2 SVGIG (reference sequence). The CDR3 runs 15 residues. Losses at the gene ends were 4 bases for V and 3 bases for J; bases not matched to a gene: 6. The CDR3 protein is CAWTLAGVVYNEQFF. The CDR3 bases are TGTGCCTGGACCCTAGCGGGAGTAGTCTACAATGAGCAGTTCTTC.

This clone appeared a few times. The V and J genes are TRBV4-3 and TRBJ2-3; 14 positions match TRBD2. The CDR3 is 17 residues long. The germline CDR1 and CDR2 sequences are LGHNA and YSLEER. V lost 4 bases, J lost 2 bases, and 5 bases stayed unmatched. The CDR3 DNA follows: TGCGCCAGCAGCCGGGGACTAGCGGGAGACTCCACAGATACGCAGTATTTT. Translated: CASSRGLAGDSTDTQYF.

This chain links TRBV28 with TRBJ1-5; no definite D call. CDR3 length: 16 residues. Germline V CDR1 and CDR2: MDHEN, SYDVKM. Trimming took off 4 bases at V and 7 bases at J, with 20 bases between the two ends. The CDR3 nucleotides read TGTGCCAGCAGTTACGGACGGGCCGGAGGGTCCCAGCCCCAGCATTTT. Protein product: CASSYGRAGGSQPQHF.

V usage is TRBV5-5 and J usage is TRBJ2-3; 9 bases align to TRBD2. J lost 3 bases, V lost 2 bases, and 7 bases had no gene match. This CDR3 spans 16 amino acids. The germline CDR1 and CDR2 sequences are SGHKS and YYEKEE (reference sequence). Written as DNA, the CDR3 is TGTGCCAGCAGCTTTGATAGCGGGAGTGGGACAGATACGCAGTATTTT. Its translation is CASSFDSGSGTDTQYF.